What follows describes a single T cell receptor (beta chain). Its antigen is unidentified. Researchers reported that TCR beta cDNA libraries carried unique molecular identifiers. A single record per CDR3 protein comes from TCRdb applying MiXCR to the PCR reads. Of 450,000 or so distinct CDR3 sequences listed, approximately 45% were seen once; the top ten hold roughly an eighth. The data were taken from a study of post-analysis software for immune sequencing data. Overall study context: Several disease courses (relapsing-remitting, secondary progressive and progressive-relapsing) of multiple sclerosis were included.

Study results and caveats: For normalized Chao1 diversity, multiple sclerosis patients scored significantly lower than controls did. When the samples were clustered directly with F measure, those that had been prepared in the same batch showed strong co-clustering. Controls had lower frequencies than patients of five or six TRBV segments, which included TRBV5-6, TRBV5-1 and TRBV20-1.

Germline V gene data show CDR1 as SGHRS and CDR2 as YFSETQ. The CDR3 has 13 amino acids. The V and J ends lost 4 bases and 2 bases respectively, with 9 bases between them. This rearrangement joins TRBV5-1 to TRBJ2-5; unclear D gene. This receptor was taken from a girl aged 10 to 17 with multiple sclerosis. The sequenced sample was blood. CDR3 in amino acids: CASSPTQQETQYF. The CDR3 DNA follows: TGCGCCAGCAGCCCAACCCAACAAGAGACCCAGTACTTC.